One and the same sample provided the 20 T cell receptor beta chains below, sequenced in a study of T-cell reconstitution after alpha-beta-depleted transplantation in children. Library preparation (for TCRbeta) was performed with unique molecular identifiers. TCRdb reprocessed the PCR reads with MiXCR, giving one entry per CDR3 protein. Of 700,000 or so distinct CDR3 sequences in the sample, about 12% are singletons; the top ten hold 0.79%. The sequencing here drew on PBMCs, taken before TCRalphabeta/CD19-depleted stem cell transplant. Source of these receptors: a girl aged 2-10 years with congenital amegakaryocytic thrombocytopenia, due to receive a stem cell transplant.

In this sample, this clonotype turned up many times. This rearrangement joins TRBV20-1 to TRBJ1-1, with D unresolved. The germline V gene has CDR1 DFQATT and CDR2 SNEGSKA (reference sequence). CDR3 length: 12 residues. The V gene lost 6 bases and the J gene lost 5 bases, with 13 bases spanning the gap. For the CDR3, the DNA is TGCAGTGCAAGAAGGGAGCGGACTGAAGCTTTCTTT. This translates into CSARRERTEAFF.

This clonotype came up many times. The chain joins TRBV6-5 to TRBJ2-7; D unresolved. CDR1 is MNHEY, CDR2 SVGAGI, per germline. Trimming removed 0 bases at V and 7 bases at J, with 10 bases between. CDR3 length equals 13 residues. CDR3 sequence: CASSYSELLEQYF. In DNA, the CDR3 is TGTGCCAGCAGTTACTCTGAGTTGCTTGAGCAGTACTTC.

A few counts support this clonotype. The chain employs TRBV5-1 and TRBJ1-4, with 9 bases that match TRBD1. The V gene's germline CDR1 is SGHRS and CDR2 YFSETQ. V shed 4 bases, J shed 8 bases, and the junction held 3 bases outside the gene matches. The CDR3 totals 13 residues. The CDR3, as DNA: TGCGCCAGCAGCATTGGACAGGGGGAAAAACTGTTTTTT. Its protein product is CASSIGQGEKLFF.

The V and J genes are TRBV12-3 or TRBV12-4 and TRBJ2-7, with 9 bases matching TRBD1. The J segment lost 3 bases and the V segment lost 6 bases, leaving 6 bases of the junction unmatched. This CDR3 has 14 residues. The CDR3 DNA is TGTGCCAGCAGGGGGACAGGGAGTCGCTACGAGCAGTACTTC. Protein sequence: CASRGTGSRYEQYF.

This chain uses TRBV12-3 or TRBV12-4 with TRBJ2-2; D could derive from TRBD1 or TRBD2 (6 bases each). Trimming left V 6 bases short and J 4 bases short, with 18 bases between. The CDR3 runs to 16 residues. The CDR3 protein is CASRPARGAGTGELFF. The CDR3 DNA follows: TGTGCCAGCAGGCCCGCAAGGGGGGCCGGCACCGGGGAGCTGTTTTTT.

This clonotype came up many times. This CDR3 reads CAISPGTIYEQYF. CDR3 nucleotide sequence: TGTGCCATCAGTCCCGGGACGATTTACGAGCAGTACTTC. This rearrangement joins TRBV10-3 to TRBJ2-7; D is tentatively TRBD1 or TRBD2 (5 bases each). This CDR3 is built from 13 residues. Per the germline V gene, CDR1 is ENHRY and CDR2 is SYGVKD. V was cut by 5 bases and J by 4 bases, with 12 bases left in between.

This clonotype was picked up many times. The chain couples TRBV20-1 to TRBJ2-1, with TRBD1 as a possible D gene (6 bases). Trimming removed 4 bases from V and 5 bases from J, with 21 bases in between. Germline values: CDR1 DFQATT, CDR2 SNEGSKA (reference sequence). CDR3 length: 16 residues. This chain's CDR3 is CSATPSLSEGDNEQFF. In DNA form, the CDR3 reads TGCAGTGCTACTCCTTCTTTAAGCGAGGGGGACAATGAGCAGTTCTTC.

In this sample, this clonotype turned up many times. The V call is TRBV6-2 or TRBV6-3, the J call TRBJ1-5; TRBD1 is a possible D gene (5 bases). Germline V gene sequence: CDR1 MNHEY, CDR2 SVGEGT. V was pared by 5 bases and J by 5 bases, with 10 bases between. CDR3 length: 13 residues. The CDR3 nucleotides read TGTGCCAGCAGTCCCCCGGGGGATCAGCCCCAGCATTTT. It codes for CASSPPGDQPQHF.

This clonotype was seen ten or more times. The gene calls are TRBV29-1 and TRBJ2-5; D gene uncertain. The CDR3 contains 12 residues. Deletions cut 5 bases from V and 5 bases from J, with 12 bases between. Germline V gives CDR1 SQVTM, CDR2 ANQGSEA. This CDR3 reads CSVLSVEETQYF. The CDR3 coding sequence is TGCAGCGTTCTCTCAGTTGAGGAGACCCAGTACTTC.

This clonotype was picked up many times. This chain joins TRBV12-3 or TRBV12-4 and TRBJ1-5; D is uncertain. Trimming stripped 2 bases from V and 6 bases from J, with 8 bases between. The CDR3 runs to 13 residues. CDR3 residues: CASSLKGVQPQHF. Here the CDR3 DNA reads TGTGCCAGCAGTTTAAAGGGAGTTCAGCCCCAGCATTTT.

This CDR3 reads CSATHKYSGRVTYEQYF. The CDR3 DNA is TGCAGTGCGACACACAAGTACAGCGGGAGAGTTACATACGAGCAGTACTTC. V and J are TRBV20-1 and TRBJ2-7; 8 bases agree with TRBD2. CDR1 is DFQATT, CDR2 SNEGSKA, per germline (reference sequence). V dropped 6 bases and J dropped 4; count of bases not matched to a gene: 20. This CDR3 contains 17 residues.

This clonotype has just a few counts. The chain joins TRBV5-1 to TRBJ2-3; the D gene is possibly TRBD2 (5 bases). The CDR3 is 16 amino acids. Germline V gene sequence: CDR1 SGHRS, CDR2 YFSETQ. Between the trimmed V and J ends, which lost 0 bases and 2 bases, there was a span of 13 bases. CDR3 region: CASSLAFFRDTDTQYF. Written as DNA, the CDR3 is TGCGCCAGCAGCTTGGCGTTTTTTCGGGACACAGATACGCAGTATTTT. Variable domain in full (rest from reference TRBV5-1 and TRBJ2-3): KAGVTQTPRYLIKTRGQQVTLSCSPISGHRSVSWYQQTPGQGLQFLFEYFSETQRNKGNFPGRFSGRQFSNSRSEMNVSTLELGDSALYLCASSLAFFRDTDTQYFGPGTRLTVL.

The rearrangement joins TRBV7-8 to TRBJ1-1; D is ambiguous. The CDR3 runs to 13 residues. Germline values: CDR1 SGHVS, CDR2 FQNEAQ. Trimming took 3 bases from V and 10 from J, leaving 15 bases between them. The chain's CDR3 is CASSFGGRRGAFF. CDR3 DNA: TGTGCCAGCAGCTTTGGAGGCCGTCGAGGAGCTTTCTTT.

This clonotype was observed a few times. The chain joins TRBV7-9 to TRBJ2-1; 11 bases line up with TRBD2. From germline, CDR1 is SEHNR and CDR2 FQNEAQ (reference sequence). The CDR3 runs to 17 residues. With 6 bases clipped from V and 5 bases from J, the junction kept 12 bases outside the gene matches. The CDR3 DNA sequence: TGTGCCAGCAGTGTTACTAGCGGGAGAGAGACAGACAATGAGCAGTTCTTC. Its translation: CASSVTSGRETDNEQFF. Combining the CDR3 with reference TRBV7-9 and TRBJ2-1 gives the whole variable domain DTGVSQNPRHKITKRGQNVTFRCDPISEHNRLYWYRQTLGQGPEFLTYFQNEAQLEKSRLLSDRFSAERPKGSFSTLEIQRTEQGDSAMYLCASSVTSGRETDNEQFFGPGTRLTVL.

The V gene is TRBV10-3, the J gene TRBJ2-7; 9 bases fit TRBD1. V gave up 10 bases and J gave up 3 bases; unmatched junction bases: 10. This CDR3 comprises 14 residues. Per germline, CDR1 ENHRY and CDR2 SYGVKD. CDR3 protein: CATTGTGKSYEQYF. In nucleotides, the CDR3 is TGTGCCACAACGGGGACAGGGAAAAGCTACGAGCAGTACTTC.

The sample holds a few counts of this clonotype. The chain is built from TRBV5-1 and TRBJ2-1, with D possibly TRBD2 on 6 matching bases. V dropped 0 bases and J dropped 9 bases, with 13 bases sitting between them. This CDR3 spans 14 amino acids. The germline V gene has CDR1 SGHRS and CDR2 YFSETQ. As DNA, the CDR3 is TGCGCCAGCAGCTTGGCCGAACCAGCGGGTGAGCAGTTCTTC. It encodes CASSLAEPAGEQFF.

This clonotype has ten or more counts. The chain employs TRBV28 and TRBJ2-7; 8 nucleotides align to TRBD1. Losses at the gene ends were 2 bases for V and 4 bases for J; bases not matched to a gene: 7. Germline loops: CDR1 MDHEN, CDR2 SYDVKM. This CDR3 spans 15 amino acids. The CDR3, as DNA: TGTGCCAGCAGTTTACCGGGACAGGCCCAATACGAGCAGTACTTC. It codes for CASSLPGQAQYEQYF. The full variable domain, its missing parts supplied by reference TRBV28 and TRBJ2-7, is DVKVTQSSRYLVKRTGEKVFLECVQDMDHENMFWYRQDPGLGLRLIYFSYDVKMKEKGDIPEGYSVSREKKERFSLILESASTNQTSMYLCASSLPGQAQYEQYFGPGTRLTVT.

Concerning this clonotype itself: Relative to the germline gene, one junction end is altered; a read error may explain this. The chain couples TRBV2 to TRBJ2-1; TRBD2 matches 13 bases. This CDR3 has 18 residues. Germline V gene lookup returns CDR1 SNHLY and CDR2 FYNNEI. CDR3 DNA sequence: TGTACCAGCAGTTTAAAGTACCAGACTAGCGGGAGGTACAATGAGCAGTTCTTC. Protein sequence: CTSSLKYQTSGRYNEQFF.

V usage is TRBV29-1 and J usage is TRBJ1-3; D gene unclear. The CDR3 sequence is 13 residues long. Germline V lookup: CDR1 SQVTM, CDR2 ANQGSEA. Deletions cut 0 bases from V and 4 bases from J, with 7 bases between. This CDR3 is CSVEDKNGNTIYF. The CDR3 DNA is TGCAGCGTTGAAGACAAGAACGGAAACACCATATATTTT.

At least ten counts were recorded for this clonotype. The rearrangement joins TRBV29-1 to TRBJ1-1; D call uncertain. The CDR3 runs 15 residues. The V gene lost 2 bases and the J gene lost 0 bases, with 13 bases spanning the gap. Germline V gives CDR1 SQVTM, CDR2 ANQGSEA. DNA of the CDR3: TGCAGCGTTGAATCCCTGGGTCGAGTGAACACTGAAGCTTTCTTT. Amino acid sequence: CSVESLGRVNTEAFF. The whole variable domain, filled in from reference TRBV29-1 and TRBJ1-1, reads SAVISQKPSRDICQRGTSLTIQCQVDSQVTMMFWYRQQPGQSLTLIATANQGSEATYESGFVIDKFPISRPNLTFSTLTVSNMSPEDSSIYLCSVESLGRVNTEAFFGQGTRLTVV.